These 22 T cell receptor beta chains came from one sample sequenced in a study of shared clonotypes between healthy human individuals. Sequenced by immunoSEQ multiplex PCR; TCRdb stores in-frame clones only, minus some. Among millions of clones, about 92% were seen once, and the ten largest hold roughly 0.14%. Sequencing used naive CD4+ T cells sorted from blood. Indicated subset: CD45RA+ positively selected. These receptors were obtained from a man between 18 and 29 years old in good health.

CDR3 residues: CSVEAVETQYF. CDR3 in DNA: TGCAGCGTTGAGGCAGTGGAGACCCAGTACTTC. The V call is TRBV29-1, the J call TRBJ2-5; D not certain. The CDR3 has 11 residues. V was cut by 3 bases and J by 5 bases, with 7 bases left in between. Germline V CDR1 and CDR2: SQVTM, ANQGSEA. The full variable domain, rest sourced from reference TRBV29-1 and TRBJ2-5, is SAVISQKPSRDICQRGTSLTIQCQVDSQVTMMFWYRQQPGQSLTLIATANQGSEATYESGFVIDKFPISRPNLTFSTLTVSNMSPEDSSIYLCSVEAVETQYFGPGTRLLVL.

The chain joins TRBV6-1 to TRBJ1-1; tentative D call: TRBD1 (5 bases). The V end lost 8 bases, the J end lost 11 bases, and 15 bases lay between the germline ends. The CDR3 sequence is 11 residues long. CDR1 is MNHNS, CDR2 SASEGT, per germline. CDR3 sequence: CASQAGTRAFF. The CDR3 bases are TGTGCCAGCCAAGCAGGGACGCGGGCTTTCTTT.

This chain links TRBV5-4 with TRBJ1-2; 8 nucleotides align to TRBD1. The germline gives CDR1 SGHNT, CDR2 YYREEE (reference sequence). Trimming at V came to 7 bases and at J to 0 bases, leaving 11 bases not matched to a gene. The CDR3 contains 16 residues. CDR3 sequence (DNA): TGTGCCAGCGGACTGGGGACAGGATTAGCTAACTATGGCTACACCTTC. Translated, it gives CASGLGTGLANYGYTF.

This chain connects TRBV7-9 to TRBJ2-1; 7 positions agree with TRBD2. V shed 1 base, J shed 7 bases, and the junction held 4 bases outside the gene matches. CDR1 is SEHNR and CDR2 is FQNEAQ in the germline V gene (reference sequence). The CDR3 is 14 amino acids. The CDR3 DNA reads TGTGCCAGCAGCTTAGGGACTAGGACGAATGAGCAGTTCTTC. Translating it yields CASSLGTRTNEQFF.

The rearrangement uses TRBV18 and TRBJ2-4; TRBD2 matches 9 bases. From germline, CDR1 is KGHSH and CDR2 LQKENI. Germline trimming cut 1 base from V and 1 base from J; bases unmatched to any gene: 5. The length of the CDR3 is 17 residues. The CDR3 bases are TGTGCCAGCTCACCACGTAGCGGGGGCTCGGCCAAAAACATTCAGTACTTC. The encoded protein is CASSPRSGGSAKNIQYF.

The J gene is TRBJ2-1, the V gene TRBV7-9; D is perhaps TRBD2 (5 bases). Between the trimmed V and J ends, which lost 6 bases and 6 bases, there was a span of 9 bases. The CDR3 sequence is 12 residues long. In germline, CDR1 is SEHNR, CDR2 FQNEAQ (reference sequence). The CDR3 is CASRPGTNEQFF. The CDR3 DNA reads as TGTGCCAGCAGGCCGGGAACCAATGAGCAGTTCTTC.

V is TRBV4-1 and J is TRBJ2-2; D not certain. The CDR3 consists of 13 residues. Germline-derived CDR1 and CDR2 are MGHRA and YSYEKL. V gave up 1 base and J gave up 7 bases, with 7 bases separating them. The CDR3 spells CASSQVVNGELFF. As DNA, the CDR3 is TGCGCCAGCAGCCAAGTCGTGAACGGGGAGCTGTTTTTT.

CDR3 region: CASSPENRDNSPLHF. CDR3 bases: TGTGCCAGCAGTCCGGAGAATCGGGATAATTCACCCCTCCACTTT. The chain employs TRBV6-5 and TRBJ1-6, with unresolved D. Germline V lookup: CDR1 MNHEY, CDR2 SVGAGI. The V end was cut by 5 bases, the J end by 5 bases, with 13 bases between. The CDR3 consists of 15 residues.

This chain connects TRBV19 to TRBJ2-2; a weak D match, TRBD2 (6 bases). Trimming removed 8 bases from V and 1 base from J, with 14 bases in between. There are 15 residues in the CDR3. Germline V gene sequence: CDR1 LNHDA, CDR2 SQIVND (reference sequence). The CDR3 nucleotides are TGTGCCAGTTCCCCTCGGCGGGAGAACACCGGGGAGCTGTTTTTT. Translation gives CASSPRRENTGELFF.

The chain employs TRBV7-9 and TRBJ2-7, with a weak D call TRBD1 (5 bases). V dropped 1 base and J dropped 6 bases, with 13 bases sitting between them. The germline CDR1 and CDR2 sequences are SEHNR and FQNEAQ (reference sequence). The CDR3 length is 14 residues. For the CDR3, the DNA is TGTGCCAGCAGCTTAGGAAAAGGGGTAGGCGAGCAGTACTTC. Residues: CASSLGKGVGEQYF.

As for this clone: This specimen includes other DNA sequences encoding the same CDR3. CDR3: CASSLAAGYEQYF. The DNA for the CDR3 is TGCGCCAGCAGCTTAGCCGCAGGGTACGAGCAGTACTTC. This chain connects TRBV5-1 to TRBJ2-7; TRBD1 is a possible D gene (5 bases). Trimming removed 2 bases at V and 4 bases at J, with 10 bases between. CDR3 length: 13 amino acids. CDR1 and CDR2 (germline): SGHRS, YFSETQ.

CDR3 loop: CASSVSTGLGTEAFF. The CDR3 bases are TGCGCCAGCAGCGTAAGTACAGGACTAGGGACTGAAGCTTTCTTT. J is TRBJ1-1 and V is TRBV5-1, with D possibly being TRBD1 (5 bases). The V gene lost 4 bases and the J gene lost 5 bases, with 18 bases spanning the gap. This CDR3 has 15 amino acids. The germline CDR1 and CDR2 sequences are SGHRS and YFSETQ.

The rearrangement joins TRBV4-3 to TRBJ1-4, with 7 bases identical to TRBD1. Germline trimming cut 1 base from V and 7 bases from J; bases unmatched to any gene: 9. Germline-derived CDR1 and CDR2 are LGHNA and YSLEER. The CDR3 runs 16 residues. CDR3 region: CASSQVTGQGGEKLFF. The CDR3 coding sequence is TGCGCCAGCAGCCAAGTTACAGGTCAGGGGGGTGAAAAACTGTTTTTT.

Details on this clone: One end of the junction varies from germline; a read error may be responsible. The chain carries TRBV7-7 and TRBJ2-3; 10 bases are a match to TRBD1. The CDR3 has 14 residues. Germline assignment: CDR1 SSHAT and CDR2 FNYEAQ (reference sequence). CDR3 sequence: CASSPTGGRDTQYF. The CDR3 DNA follows: TGTGCTAGCAGTCCGACAGGGGGCAGGGATACGCAGTATTTT.

This chain uses TRBV21-1 with TRBJ2-1; the table's D gene call, TRBD2, was not cross checked with the DNA. TRBV21-1 is deemed a pseudogene. The CDR3 consists of 18 residues. The CDR3: CASSTPGLAGPSYNEQFF. The CDR3 DNA follows: TGTGCCAGCAGCACCCCCGGACTAGCGGGACCGTCCTACAATGAGCAGTTCTTC.

The V and J genes are TRBV5-1 and TRBJ1-1, with 12 bases identical to TRBD1. The CDR3 covers 17 residues. Per germline, CDR1 SGHRS and CDR2 YFSETQ. V trimming: 0 bases; J trimming: 0 bases; junction bases outside the gene matches: 3. The DNA for the CDR3 is TGCGCCAGCAGCTTGGCCGGGACAGGGGGCATGAACACTGAAGCTTTCTTT. This gives the protein CASSLAGTGGMNTEAFF.

The CDR3 loop is CAWNGQAVEKLFF. The CDR3 nucleotides read TGTGCCTGGAATGGACAGGCCGTTGAAAAACTGTTTTTT. The gene calls are TRBV30 and TRBJ1-4; 7 nucleotides match TRBD1. There are 13 residues in the CDR3. CDR1 is GTSNPN, CDR2 SVGIG, per germline (reference sequence). V lost 4 bases and J lost 7; bases outside the gene matches: 6.

Notes on this clone: At the DNA level, this CDR3 is encoded by other sequences in the same sample as well. V gene TRBV18 combines with J gene TRBJ2-7; D might be TRBD1 (6 bases). The CDR3 spans 14 residues. Germline-derived CDR1 and CDR2 are KGHSH and LQKENI. V was shortened by 2 bases and J by 2 bases, with 10 bases between the two germline ends. CDR3 amino acids: CASSPETGTYEQYF. The CDR3 bases are TGTGCCAGCTCACCAGAGACAGGTACCTACGAGCAGTACTTC.

The V and J genes are TRBV7-2 and TRBJ1-4; no clear D gene. CDR1 SGHTA and CDR2 FQGNSA come from the germline V gene. The V and J ends lost 3 bases and 8 bases respectively, with 19 bases between them. The CDR3 is 16 residues long. The CDR3 DNA is TGTGCCAGCAGCTTGGCGAGGGCCCGCCCGGGGGAAAAACTGTTTTTT. This codes for CASSLARARPGEKLFF.

The CDR3 region has the DNA TGTGCCAGTAGCGAAGGGGGCGGGTCTGAAGCTTTCTTT. Translation: CASSEGGGSEAFF. This rearrangement joins TRBV11-3 to TRBJ1-1, with 7 positions matching TRBD1. The CDR3 has 13 amino acids. Germline trimming cut 9 bases from V and 6 bases from J; bases unmatched to any gene: 10. Germline V gene lookup returns CDR1 SGHNT and CDR2 YENEEA.

The chain carries TRBV12-5 and TRBJ1-4; 8 nucleotides line up with TRBD1. This CDR3 comprises 16 residues. The V segment lost 1 base and the J segment 2 bases; nucleotides outside the gene matches: 3. Germline V gene lookup returns CDR1 LGHNT and CDR2 FRNRAP. This CDR3 reads CASGLGQGKTNEKLFF. The CDR3 DNA reads as TGTGCTAGTGGTTTGGGACAGGGGAAGACTAATGAAAAACTGTTTTTT.

The chain uses TRBV2 and TRBJ1-4, with D uncertain. CDR3 length equals 14 residues. In germline, CDR1 is SNHLY, CDR2 FYNNEI. V was pared by 7 bases and J by 7 bases, with 16 bases between. The CDR3 protein is CASTLDAYGEKLFF. CDR3 DNA: TGTGCCAGCACCTTGGACGCTTACGGTGAAAAACTGTTTTTT.